These 28 T cell receptor beta chains were all obtained from the same sample, sequenced in a study of cytomegalovirus exposure and HLA in healthy donors. Amplification used 60 Vbeta primers and 13 Jbeta primers. Generated by immunoSEQ multiplex PCR, the TCRdb table keeps only in-frame clones and is missing some. This table has fewer than 150,000 clones, around 76% appearing once. Sample: PBMCs. The receptor source for this set is a male donor in good health and CMV-seronegative.

The chain combines TRBV27 with TRBJ2-3, with TRBD2 identical over 8 bases. Germline CDR1 MNHEY, CDR2 SMNVEV (reference sequence). The J segment lost 7 bases and the V segment lost 4 bases, leaving 13 bases of the junction unmatched. There are 16 residues in the CDR3. The CDR3 loop is CASSSPAGASLHTQYF. The CDR3 nucleotides are TGTGCCAGCAGTTCCCCAGCGGGAGCCTCTCTCCATACGCAGTATTTT.

The CDR3 DNA follows: TGTGCCACCAGTCAGGGGTACAATGAGCAGTTCTTC. This sequence encodes CATSQGYNEQFF. The rearrangement links TRBV15 to TRBJ2-1; TRBD1 might be the D (6 bases). V gave up 6 bases and J gave up 4 bases, with 7 bases separating them. Germline V gene lookup returns CDR1 LNHNV and CDR2 YYDKDF (reference sequence). This CDR3 region has 12 residues.

Only one count was recorded for this clone. This chain uses TRBV10-3 with TRBJ1-2, with 12 positions matching TRBD1. Germline values: CDR1 ENHRY, CDR2 SYGVKD. This CDR3 contains 14 residues. With V trimmed by 7 bases and J by 7 bases, 7 bases remained unmatched. CDR3 DNA: TGTGCCATCACCCCCGGGACAGGGGGCTTTGGCTACACCTTC. Its protein is CAITPGTGGFGYTF.

This chain connects TRBV4-1 to TRBJ2-3; D perhaps matches TRBD2 (6 bases). V lost 3 bases to trimming and J lost 6 bases, with 16 bases between them. Per the germline V gene, CDR1 is MGHRA and CDR2 is YSYEKL. This CDR3 is 15 amino acids long. The CDR3 DNA is TGCGCCAGCAGCCAGACGGGACTCAAGCCCGATACGCAGTATTTT. It encodes CASSQTGLKPDTQYF.

This chain joins TRBV4-3 and TRBJ1-6, with 7 positions matching TRBD1. This CDR3 has 15 residues. Unmatched junction bases numbered 3, after V lost 1 base and J lost 6 bases. Germline V gives CDR1 LGHNA, CDR2 YSLEER. The CDR3 DNA sequence: TGCGCCAGCAGCCAAGGTTCAGGGGGTAATTCACCCCTCCACTTT. It encodes CASSQGSGGNSPLHF.

The chain uses TRBV18 and TRBJ2-7; TRBD1 matches at 11 bases. The junction had 0 bases not matched to a gene; V was cut back by 2 bases and J by 0 bases. Germline CDR1 is KGHSH and CDR2 is LQKENI. There are 15 residues in the CDR3. CDR3: CASSPGTGGSYEQYF. In nucleotides, the CDR3 is TGTGCCAGCTCACCAGGGACAGGGGGCTCCTACGAGCAGTACTTC.

The genes are TRBV5-6 and TRBJ2-3, with 12 bases that match TRBD2. The CDR3 length is 16 residues. The trim removed 4 bases at V and 1 base at J, leaving 4 bases unmatched. The germline gives CDR1 SGHDT, CDR2 YYEEEE. The CDR3 DNA follows: TGTGCCAGCAGCACCCGACTAGCGGGAGGCACAGATACGCAGTATTTT. Translating it yields CASSTRLAGGTDTQYF.

This sequence joins TRBV14 and TRBJ1-5, with D maybe TRBD1 (6 bases). The CDR3 has 12 residues. Germline V gives CDR1 SGHDN, CDR2 FVKESK. The ends were cut back, 6 bases at V and 4 bases at J, with 7 bases in the middle. In DNA, the CDR3 is TGTGCCAGCAGTCAGGGGAATCAGCCCCAGCATTTT. Its protein product is CASSQGNQPQHF.

As DNA, the CDR3 is TGTGCCAGCAGTTACACGGTCATCAATGAGCAGTTCTTC. It translates to CASSYTVINEQFF. V gene TRBV6-5 combines with J gene TRBJ2-1; no clear D gene. Germline CDR1 MNHEY, CDR2 SVGAGI. CDR3 length: 13 amino acids. V was cut by 2 bases and J by 6 bases, with 8 bases left in between.

The chain uses TRBV5-4 and TRBJ2-7, with D possibly being TRBD1 (7 bases). Trimming took off 1 base at V and 6 bases at J, with 14 bases between the two ends. The germline V gene encodes CDR1 SGHNT and CDR2 YYREEE (reference sequence). This CDR3 spans 14 amino acids. The CDR3 DNA is TGTGCCAGCAGCTTGCAGGGGGGACGGGCCGAGCAGTACTTC. This sequence encodes CASSLQGGRAEQYF. The full variable domain, in which reference TRBV5-4 and TRBJ2-7 provide the parts outside the CDR3, is ETGVTQSPTHLIKTRGQQVTLRCSSQSGHNTVSWYQQALGQGPQFIFQYYREEENGRGNFPPRFSGLQFPNYSSELNVNALELDDSALYLCASSLQGGRAEQYFGPGTRLTVT.

The chain carries TRBV5-4 and TRBJ1-1; 10 nucleotides match TRBD1. V was clipped by 9 bases and J by 1 base; unmatched bases: 3. The CDR3 contains 13 residues. The germline V gene has CDR1 SGHNT and CDR2 YYREEE (reference sequence). CDR3 amino acids: CAMGTGANTEAFF. CDR3 nucleotides: TGTGCCATGGGGACAGGGGCGAACACTGAAGCTTTCTTT.

This clone was counted only a few times. This chain joins TRBV5-1 and TRBJ2-5, with D maybe TRBD1 (6 bases). V gave up 1 base and J gave up 7 bases, with 17 bases separating them. Germline assignment: CDR1 SGHRS and CDR2 YFSETQ. The length of the CDR3 is 15 residues. Here the CDR3 DNA reads TGCGCCAGCAGCTTGCAAGGAACAGGGACGGGGACCCAGTACTTC. Its translation is CASSLQGTGTGTQYF.

CDR3 loop: CASSGDGGDQPQHF. The DNA of the CDR3 is TGTGCCAGCAGTGGGGATGGAGGGGATCAGCCCCAGCATTTT. The rearrangement uses TRBV2 and TRBJ1-5; D possibly corresponds to TRBD1 (5 bases). Looked up from germline, CDR1 is SNHLY and CDR2 is FYNNEI. The V end lost 4 bases, the J end lost 5 bases, and 12 bases lay between the germline ends. The CDR3 has 14 residues. Full variable domain (rest looked up from reference TRBV2 and TRBJ1-5): EPEVTQTPSHQVTQMGQEVILRCVPISNHLYFYWYRQILGQKVEFLVSFYNNEISEKSEIFDDQFSVERPDGSNFTLKIRSTKLEDSAMYFCASSGDGGDQPQHFGDGTRLSIL.

This clone was observed a few times. Other DNA variants within this sample encode the same CDR3. This chain connects TRBV14 to TRBJ2-7, with TRBD1 matching over 10 bases. Germline V gene lookup returns CDR1 SGHDN and CDR2 FVKESK. V lost 3 bases and J lost 4; bases outside the gene matches: 0. The CDR3 is 13 amino acids. The CDR3 protein is CASSQDRGYEQYF. The CDR3 DNA follows: TGTGCCAGCAGCCAGGACAGGGGGTACGAGCAGTACTTC.

The CDR3 loop reads CASDLTSDRTGEQYF. CDR3 coding DNA: TGTGCTAGTGACCTAACCTCGGACAGAACGGGAGAGCAGTACTTC. The chain carries TRBV12-5 and TRBJ2-7, with D tentatively TRBD1 (6 bases). Trimming removed 7 bases at V and 7 bases at J, with 23 bases between. The V gene's germline CDR1 is LGHNT and CDR2 FRNRAP. This CDR3 comprises 15 residues.

The chain uses TRBV7-9 and TRBJ1-2, with a tentative D call TRBD1 (6 bases). The ends were cut back, 5 bases at V and 3 bases at J, with 16 bases in the middle. This CDR3 comprises 15 residues. Germline V CDR1 and CDR2: SEHNR, FQNEAQ (reference sequence). This CDR3 reads CASSPRDMGDYGYTF. CDR3 nucleotides: TGTGCCAGCAGCCCTCGGGACATGGGCGACTATGGCTACACCTTC.

V is TRBV29-1 and J is TRBJ2-6; D is uncertain. The CDR3 has 14 residues. V was pared by 3 bases and J by 1 base, with 7 bases between. The germline gives CDR1 SQVTM, CDR2 ANQGSEA. CDR3 bases: TGCAGCGTTGACCAGGATTCTGGGGCCAACGTCCTGACTTTC. As protein: CSVDQDSGANVLTF.

The J gene is TRBJ2-7, the V gene TRBV6-1; TRBD1 matches at 7 bases. Trimming took 2 bases from V and 0 from J; bases not matched to a gene: 4. The length of the CDR3 is 15 residues. Per germline, CDR1 MNHNS and CDR2 SASEGT. The CDR3 loop is CASSESGTASYEQYF. DNA for the CDR3: TGTGCCAGCAGTGAATCGGGGACAGCCTCCTACGAGCAGTACTTC.

The rearrangement uses TRBV29-1 and TRBJ1-1, with 10 bases lining up with TRBD1. The CDR3 has 14 amino acids. Germline V gives CDR1 SQVTM, CDR2 ANQGSEA. The V and J ends lost 4 bases and 1 base, in that order; junction bases with no gene match: 3. The CDR3 DNA reads TGCAGCGTTGTAGGGGACAGGGGGAACACTGAAGCTTTCTTT. It is translated as CSVVGDRGNTEAFF.

The chain uses TRBV4-1 and TRBJ2-7; 9 positions match TRBD1. The ends lost 3 bases at V and 3 bases at J; junction bases unmatched: 12. Germline values: CDR1 MGHRA, CDR2 YSYEKL. The CDR3 runs to 17 residues. CDR3 coding DNA: TGCGCCAGCAGCCACGGGACAGGGATCTCAGGAGGCTACGAGCAGTACTTC. Its protein product is CASSHGTGISGGYEQYF.

The chain uses TRBV9 and TRBJ1-2; the match to TRBD1 covers 7 bases. Germline trimming cut 0 bases from V and 0 bases from J; bases unmatched to any gene: 8. Germline loops: CDR1 SGDLS, CDR2 YYNGEE. The CDR3 length is 17 residues. The chain's CDR3 is CASSVAKDRATNYGYTF. The CDR3 DNA sequence: TGTGCCAGCAGCGTAGCAAAAGACAGGGCTACTAACTATGGCTACACCTTC.

The chain is built from TRBV19 and TRBJ2-2; 7 bases are shared with TRBD1. Germline CDR1 is LNHDA and CDR2 is SQIVND (reference sequence). The CDR3 contains 16 residues. V shed 5 bases and J 0 bases; nucleotides not matched to a gene: 6. In DNA form, the CDR3 reads TGTGCCAGTAGTCCGTGGGACAGTACGAACACCGGGGAGCTGTTTTTT. Encoded protein: CASSPWDSTNTGELFF.

The chain links TRBV4-1 to TRBJ2-3; 8 positions match TRBD2. The CDR3 sequence is 16 residues long. The V and J ends lost 3 bases and 0 bases, in that order; junction bases with no gene match: 5. Germline loops: CDR1 MGHRA, CDR2 YSYEKL. CDR3 residues: CASSQATSGSTDTQYF. Written as DNA, the CDR3 is TGCGCCAGCAGCCAGGCTACTAGCGGAAGCACAGATACGCAGTATTTT.

The chain has TRBV5-1 and TRBJ2-3, with D possibly matching TRBD1 (5 bases). In germline, CDR1 is SGHRS, CDR2 YFSETQ. The CDR3 extends over 11 amino acids. Trimming cost V 6 bases and J 6 bases, with 8 bases left between them. CDR3 region: CASIGADTQYF. The DNA of the CDR3 is TGCGCCAGCATAGGGGCTGATACGCAGTATTTT.

The chain is built from TRBV7-9 and TRBJ1-6, with 7 bases that match TRBD1. The length of the CDR3 is 13 residues. The trim removed 5 bases at V and 10 bases at J, leaving 5 bases unmatched. Germline V lookup: CDR1 SEHNR, CDR2 FQNEAQ (reference sequence). As DNA, the CDR3 is TGTGCCAGCAGCGGACAGGAGTGGTCACCCCTCCACTTT. Encoded protein: CASSGQEWSPLHF.

The chain combines TRBV6-5 with TRBJ1-3; the D gene is possibly TRBD1 (5 bases). The V and J ends lost 5 bases and 2 bases respectively, with 10 bases between them. The CDR3 is made up of 14 amino acids. Germline CDR1 is MNHEY and CDR2 is SVGAGI. The CDR3 DNA reads as TGTGCCAGCAGTAGGGGAGGGACTGGAAACACCATATATTTT. It is translated as CASSRGGTGNTIYF.

The chain carries TRBV6-6 and TRBJ1-6, with TRBD1 matching over 7 bases. The CDR3 has 15 amino acids. Trimming took 5 bases from V and 4 from J; bases not matched to a gene: 5. The V gene's germline CDR1 is MNHNY and CDR2 SVGAGI (reference sequence). The chain's CDR3 is CASSPSGGYNSPLHF. The CDR3 DNA is TGTGCCAGCAGTCCGTCAGGGGGGTATAATTCACCCCTCCACTTT.

The chain couples TRBV18 to TRBJ1-5; 7 bases are shared with TRBD1. The CDR3 has 14 residues. The J segment lost 3 bases and the V segment lost 2 bases, leaving 1 base of the junction unmatched. The V gene's germline CDR1 is KGHSH and CDR2 LQKENI. The CDR3 DNA is TGTGCCAGCTCACCAGGGACAGACAATCAGCCCCAGCATTTT. It yields the protein CASSPGTDNQPQHF.